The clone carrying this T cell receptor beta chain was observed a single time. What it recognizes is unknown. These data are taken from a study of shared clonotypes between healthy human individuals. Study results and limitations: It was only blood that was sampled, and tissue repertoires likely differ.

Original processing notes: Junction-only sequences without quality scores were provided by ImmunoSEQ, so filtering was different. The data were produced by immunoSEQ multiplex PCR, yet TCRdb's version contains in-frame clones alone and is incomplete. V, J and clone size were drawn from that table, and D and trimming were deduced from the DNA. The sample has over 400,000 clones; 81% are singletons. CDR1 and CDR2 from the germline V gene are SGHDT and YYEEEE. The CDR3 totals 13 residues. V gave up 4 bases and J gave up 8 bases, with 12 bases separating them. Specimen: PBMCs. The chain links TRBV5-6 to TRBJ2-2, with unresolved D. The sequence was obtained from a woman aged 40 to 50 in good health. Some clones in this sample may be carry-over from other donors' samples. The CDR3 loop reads CASSTYRPGELFF. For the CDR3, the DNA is TGTGCCAGCAGCACATACCGCCCGGGGGAGCTGTTTTTT.